The next 30 T cell receptor beta chains were all read from a single sample in a study of blood T cell repertoires in COVID-19. TCRdb's copy holds only in-frame clones and misses some; the assay was immunoSEQ multiplex PCR. The profile shows 200,000 to 250,000 clones, roughly 87% of them singletons. The sample taken for sequencing was PBMCs or T cells enriched from blood (not recorded which). The receptors were gathered from a man younger than 45 who had recovered from COVID-19.

The rearrangement links TRBV3-1 (or the pseudogene TRBV3-2) to TRBJ2-2; D not resolved. V was cut by 4 bases and J by 5 bases, with 8 bases left in between. CDR3 length: 13 amino acids. CDR1 is LGHDT and CDR2 is YNNKEL in the germline V gene (reference sequence). CDR3 in DNA: TGTGCCAGCAGCCTTACGACTACCGGGGAGCTGTTTTTT. Protein: CASSLTTTGELFF.

The chain recombines TRBV27 with TRBJ1-1; D possibly corresponds to TRBD1 (6 bases). Trimming stripped 5 bases from V and 2 bases from J, with 12 bases between. Germline CDR1 reads MNHEY; CDR2 reads SMNVEV (reference sequence). This CDR3 spans 14 amino acids. In DNA form, the CDR3 reads TGTGCCAGCAGTCTAAGACAGGTTAACACTGAAGCTTTCTTT. Protein product: CASSLRQVNTEAFF.

This clone appeared a few times. The rearrangement links TRBV19 to TRBJ1-5; 9 bases match TRBD1. The CDR3 is 16 residues long. J was trimmed by 4 bases and V by 5 bases; bases with no gene match: 9. The germline V gene encodes CDR1 LNHDA and CDR2 SQIVND (reference sequence). CDR3 sequence: CASSSLGQGSNQPQHF. The CDR3 nucleotides read TGTGCCAGTAGTTCGCTGGGACAGGGATCGAATCAGCCCCAGCATTTT. Full variable domain (outside the CDR3, taken from reference TRBV19 and TRBJ1-5): DGGITQSPKYLFRKEGQNVTLSCEQNLNHDAMYWYRQDPGQGLRLIYYSQIVNDFQKGDIAEGYSVSREKKESFPLTVTSAQKNPTAFYLCASSSLGQGSNQPQHFGDGTRLSIL.

V usage is TRBV3-1 (or the pseudogene TRBV3-2) and J usage is TRBJ1-2; D remains ambiguous. Germline V gene sequence: CDR1 LGHDT, CDR2 YNNKEL (reference sequence). This CDR3 contains 13 residues. V gave up 3 bases and J gave up 9 bases, with 14 bases separating them. CDR3 protein: CASSQRAPKSYTF. CDR3 nucleotide sequence: TGTGCCAGCAGCCAGAGGGCCCCTAAAAGCTACACCTTC.

The J gene is TRBJ1-3, the V gene TRBV10-1; D may be TRBD1 (6 bases). The length of the CDR3 is 14 residues. Germline CDR1 is WNHNN and CDR2 is SYGVQD (reference sequence). V lost 6 bases and J lost 4, with 13 bases in between. The CDR3 sequence: CASSAGTSGNTIYF. The CDR3 DNA reads TGCGCCAGCAGCGCCGGGACATCGGGAAACACCATATATTTT.

This chain joins TRBV4-1 and TRBJ1-5; D perhaps matches TRBD1 (5 bases). CDR1 and CDR2 from the germline V gene are MGHRA and YSYEKL. The CDR3 extends over 16 amino acids. V lost 1 base, J lost 2 bases, and 12 bases lay in between. As DNA, the CDR3 is TGCGCCAGCAGCCAAGGGGAGGGGCCGGGCAATCAGCCCCAGCATTTT. It codes for CASSQGEGPGNQPQHF.

This chain uses TRBV5-6 with TRBJ1-1; no definite D call. Germline V gene sequence: CDR1 SGHDT, CDR2 YYEEEE. The CDR3 has 14 amino acids. The V gene lost 4 bases and the J gene lost 8 bases, with 18 bases spanning the gap. The CDR3: CASSREVFGREAFF. CDR3 in DNA: TGTGCCAGCAGCAGAGAAGTGTTCGGGAGGGAAGCTTTCTTT.

This clone has more than one count but fewer than ten. This rearrangement joins TRBV7-9 to TRBJ1-2, with TRBD1 as a possible D gene (6 bases). Germline CDR1 and CDR2: SEHNR and FQNEAQ (reference sequence). The V end lost 5 bases, the J end lost 7 bases, and 14 bases lay between the germline ends. The CDR3 extends over 13 amino acids. The CDR3 DNA follows: TGTGCCAGCAGCCCTGGACAGAACCGTGGCTACACCTTC. It translates to CASSPGQNRGYTF.

This chain joins TRBV29-1 and TRBJ1-2; D is possibly TRBD1 (5 bases). Germline CDR1 SQVTM, CDR2 ANQGSEA. The length of the CDR3 is 11 residues. V lost 6 bases and J 7 bases, leaving 12 bases between the germline ends. The CDR3 bases are TGCAGCGTAGGGGTTGACGTTGGCTACACCTTC. Its translation: CSVGVDVGYTF.

The chain combines TRBV7-2 with TRBJ1-1; D unclear. Germline V gene sequence: CDR1 SGHTA, CDR2 FQGNSA. Trimming pared 4 bases from V and 2 bases from J, leaving 8 bases between. The CDR3 is made up of 13 amino acids. CDR3 residues: CASSSTFNTEAFF. The CDR3 DNA reads TGTGCCAGCAGCTCGACATTCAACACTGAAGCTTTCTTT.

The genes are TRBV3-1 (or the pseudogene TRBV3-2) and TRBJ2-3, with D maybe TRBD1 (6 bases). Germline lookup yields CDR1 LGHDT and CDR2 YNNKEL (reference sequence). The length of the CDR3 is 14 residues. Trimming stripped 0 bases from V and 3 bases from J, with 7 bases between. The CDR3: CASSQDRGTDTQYF. The CDR3, as DNA: TGTGCCAGCAGCCAAGATAGGGGGACAGATACGCAGTATTTT.

The chain carries TRBV6-1 and TRBJ1-6; 9 nucleotides match TRBD1. Germline V lookup: CDR1 MNHNS, CDR2 SASEGT. The CDR3 has 14 amino acids. The junction had 5 bases not matched to a gene; V was cut back by 2 bases and J by 12 bases. The CDR3 reads CASSEPQGAEPLHF. In DNA, the CDR3 is TGTGCCAGCAGTGAACCACAGGGGGCGGAACCCCTCCACTTT.

This clone was detected a few times. The J gene is TRBJ1-2, the V gene TRBV30, with a weak D call TRBD1 (5 bases). The CDR3 runs to 12 residues. V shed 2 bases and J shed 3 bases, with 7 bases lying between them. From germline, CDR1 is GTSNPN and CDR2 SVGIG (reference sequence). As DNA, the CDR3 is TGTGCCTGGAGTCCACAGGACTATGGCTACACCTTC. It encodes CAWSPQDYGYTF.

In regard to this clone: The sample contains more than one DNA sequence encoding this CDR3. The chain combines TRBV11-2 with TRBJ2-5; D gene uncertain. Trimming stripped 0 bases from V and 5 bases from J, with 4 bases between. The CDR3 covers 12 residues. Germline V gene data show CDR1 as SGHAT and CDR2 as FQNNGV. In DNA, the CDR3 is TGTGCCAGCAGCTTAGATCTGGAGACCCAGTACTTC. As protein: CASSLDLETQYF.

The chain recombines TRBV5-1 with TRBJ2-5; possibly TRBD2 for D (7 bases). V dropped 8 bases and J dropped 4 bases, with 18 bases sitting between them. The CDR3 is 14 residues long. Germline CDR1 and CDR2: SGHRS and YFSETQ. CDR3 amino acids: CASTPGGRGETQYF. CDR3 coding DNA: TGCGCCAGTACACCCGGGGGGCGAGGAGAGACCCAGTACTTC.

This rearrangement joins TRBV10-2 to TRBJ1-5; 7 bases fit TRBD1. The ends lost 8 bases at V and 2 bases at J; junction bases unmatched: 18. This CDR3 comprises 18 residues. Germline V gives CDR1 WSHSY, CDR2 SAAADI. CDR3 in amino acids: CASGITRSQGVGNQPQHF. The CDR3 region has the DNA TGCGCCAGCGGAATAACCCGGAGTCAGGGGGTTGGCAATCAGCCCCAGCATTTT.

The chain employs TRBV6-2 or TRBV6-3 and TRBJ1-1; 10 bases line up with TRBD1. The germline CDR1 and CDR2 sequences are MNHEY and SVGEGT. The CDR3 has 16 residues. V lost 5 bases, J lost 5 bases, and 11 bases stayed unmatched. CDR3 sequence reads: CASSLSGDRGYTEAFF. In DNA form, the CDR3 reads TGTGCCAGCAGTCTGAGCGGGGACAGGGGATATACTGAAGCTTTCTTT.

This rearrangement joins TRBV30 to TRBJ2-4; D ambiguous. Per germline, CDR1 GTSNPN and CDR2 SVGIG (reference sequence). V shed 0 bases and J shed 1 base, with 13 bases lying between them. This CDR3 contains 16 residues. Here the CDR3 reads CAWSVPAGSAKNIQYF. The CDR3 DNA reads as TGTGCCTGGAGTGTACCTGCCGGGTCTGCCAAAAACATTCAGTACTTC. Full variable domain (remainder filled in from reference TRBV30 and TRBJ2-4): SQTIHQWPATLVQPVGSPLSLECTVEGTSNPNLYWYRQAAGRGLQLLFYSVGIGQISSEVPQNLSASRPQDRQFILSSKKLLLSDSGFYLCAWSVPAGSAKNIQYFGAGTRLSVL.

J is TRBJ1-3 and V is TRBV11-1, with 7 bases aligning to TRBD1. The germline CDR1 and CDR2 sequences are SGHAT and FQDESV (reference sequence). V lost 4 bases, J lost 1 base, and 4 bases stayed unmatched. The CDR3 contains 15 residues. The CDR3 coding sequence is TGTGCCAGCAGCTCATCGGACAGGTCTGGAAACACCATATATTTT. It specifies CASSSSDRSGNTIYF. Drawing the rest from reference TRBV11-1 and TRBJ1-3, the complete variable domain is EAEVAQSPRYKITEKSQAVAFWCDPISGHATLYWYRQILGQGPELLVQFQDESVVDDSQLPKDRFSAERLKGVDSTLKIQPAELGDSAMYLCASSSSDRSGNTIYFGEGSWLTVV.

The V and J genes are TRBV7-9 and TRBJ2-1; perhaps TRBD1 as D (6 bases). V was trimmed by 6 bases and J by 3 bases, leaving 27 bases between them. The CDR3 covers 19 residues. Germline CDR1 and CDR2: SEHNR and FQNEAQ (reference sequence). The CDR3 nucleotides are TGTGCCAGCAGTTCACCGCAGCACCCGGGACAAGGGGACTACAATGAGCAGTTCTTC. Translating it yields CASSSPQHPGQGDYNEQFF.

CDR3 bases: TGTGCCAGCAGCCCATCCGGGACAAGGGGGGAGCTGTTTTTT. Translating gives CASSPSGTRGELFF. The genes are TRBV3-1 (or the pseudogene TRBV3-2) and TRBJ2-2, with D maybe TRBD1 (6 bases). The CDR3 is 14 residues long. Germline V gene lookup returns CDR1 LGHDT and CDR2 YNNKEL (reference sequence). V lost 4 bases and J lost 8, with 14 bases in between.

The V and J genes are TRBV6-1 and TRBJ1-4; D unresolved. V lost 5 bases to trimming and J lost 2 bases, with 6 bases between them. CDR3 length equals 13 residues. Germline V gene data show CDR1 as MNHNS and CDR2 as SASEGT. Here the CDR3 reads CASSSGTNEKLFF. In DNA form, the CDR3 reads TGTGCCAGCAGTTCTGGCACTAATGAAAAACTGTTTTTT.

The chain couples TRBV29-1 to TRBJ1-2, with 8 bases aligning to TRBD1. The trim removed 7 bases at V and 8 bases at J, leaving 9 bases unmatched. Germline V gene data show CDR1 as SQVTM and CDR2 as ANQGSEA. The CDR3 is 12 residues long. DNA for the CDR3: TGCAGCGCTGGGACAGGAATTAGGGGCTACACCTTC. Translating gives CSAGTGIRGYTF.

This sequence joins TRBV28 and TRBJ1-2; TRBD1 aligns across 7 bases. The V gene's germline CDR1 is MDHEN and CDR2 SYDVKM. The length of the CDR3 is 15 residues. Germline trimming cut 5 bases from V and 0 bases from J; bases unmatched to any gene: 6. The DNA of the CDR3 is TGTGCCAGCAGTCGATTAACAGGGGCTAACTATGGCTACACCTTC. Translation: CASSRLTGANYGYTF.

This sequence joins TRBV15 and TRBJ2-4, with 7 bases fitting TRBD2. The V gene's germline CDR1 is LNHNV and CDR2 YYDKDF (reference sequence). The length of the CDR3 is 20 residues. The V gene end was trimmed by 0 bases and the J gene end by 2 bases; junction bases not matched to a gene: 16. CDR3 amino acids: CATSRDLGGGLKGTKNIQYF. In DNA form, the CDR3 reads TGTGCCACCAGCAGAGATCTGGGGGGGGGTTTAAAAGGAACCAAAAACATTCAGTACTTC. The whole variable domain, filled in from reference TRBV15 and TRBJ2-4, reads DAMVIQNPRYQVTQFGKPVTLSCSQTLNHNVMYWYQQKSSQAPKLLFHYYDKDFNNEADTPDNFQSRRPNTSFCFLDIRSPGLGDTAMYLCATSRDLGGGLKGTKNIQYFGAGTRLSVL.

V usage is TRBV7-8 and J usage is TRBJ1-2; TRBD1 might be the D (6 bases). Germline V lookup: CDR1 SGHVS, CDR2 FQNEAQ. V was cut by 2 bases and J by 2 bases, with 15 bases left in between. CDR3 length equals 16 residues. CDR3 nucleotide sequence: TGTGCCAGCAGCTTAAGGCCCGGACAGACCAACTATGGCTACACCTTC. Its protein is CASSLRPGQTNYGYTF.

V and J are TRBV20-1 and TRBJ2-7, with 10 bases aligning to TRBD1. This CDR3 comprises 13 residues. From germline, CDR1 is DFQATT and CDR2 SNEGSKA (reference sequence). V shed 3 bases and J 2 bases; nucleotides not matched to a gene: 1. The CDR3 reads CSASGTGAYEQYF. In nucleotides, the CDR3 is TGCAGTGCTAGTGGGACAGGGGCCTACGAGCAGTACTTC.

V is TRBV19 and J is TRBJ2-7; TRBD1 matches at 11 bases. The CDR3 has 16 residues. The J segment lost 4 bases and the V segment lost 0 bases, leaving 5 bases of the junction unmatched. The germline gives CDR1 LNHDA, CDR2 SQIVND (reference sequence). The DNA for the CDR3 is TGTGCCAGTAGTATAGATGCCGGGACAGGGGGATACGAGCAGTACTTC. Translating gives CASSIDAGTGGYEQYF. Full variable domain (outside the CDR3, taken from reference TRBV19 and TRBJ2-7): DGGITQSPKYLFRKEGQNVTLSCEQNLNHDAMYWYRQDPGQGLRLIYYSQIVNDFQKGDIAEGYSVSREKKESFPLTVTSAQKNPTAFYLCASSIDAGTGGYEQYFGPGTRLTVT.

This clone was observed at least ten times. The chain recombines TRBV28 with TRBJ1-2; TRBD1 matches 10 bases. The junction had 8 bases not matched to a gene; V was cut back by 11 bases and J by 2 bases. The CDR3 loop spans 14 amino acids. Looked up from germline, CDR1 is MDHEN and CDR2 is SYDVKM. In DNA, the CDR3 is TGTGCCGGAAAAAGGACAGGGGGGAACTATGGCTACACCTTC. Amino acids: CAGKRTGGNYGYTF.

The rearrangement joins TRBV5-6 to TRBJ2-7, with 7 bases fitting TRBD1. V lost 2 bases and J lost 3; bases outside the gene matches: 14. Per germline, CDR1 SGHDT and CDR2 YYEEEE. The CDR3 has 17 residues. The chain's CDR3 is CASSFGMRQGVIYEQYF. In DNA form, the CDR3 reads TGTGCCAGCAGCTTCGGGATGAGGCAGGGGGTTATCTACGAGCAGTACTTC.